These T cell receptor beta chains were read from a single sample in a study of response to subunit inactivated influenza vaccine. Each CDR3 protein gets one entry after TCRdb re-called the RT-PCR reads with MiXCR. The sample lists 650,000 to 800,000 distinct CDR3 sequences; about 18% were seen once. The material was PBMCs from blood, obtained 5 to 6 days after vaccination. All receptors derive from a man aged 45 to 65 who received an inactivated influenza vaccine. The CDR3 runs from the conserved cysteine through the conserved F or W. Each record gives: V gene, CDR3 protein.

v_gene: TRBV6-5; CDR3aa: CASSYGTPPSQYF
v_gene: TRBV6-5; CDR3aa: CASSFSRTGSYNEQFF
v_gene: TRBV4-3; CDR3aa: CASSQEDGRETQYF
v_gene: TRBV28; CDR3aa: CASSFGLYPPGYEQYF
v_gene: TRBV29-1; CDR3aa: CSESLGGRANEQFF
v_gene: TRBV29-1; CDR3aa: CSVVGQGVWTDTQYF
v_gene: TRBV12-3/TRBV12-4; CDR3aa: CASSPSGSYNEQFF
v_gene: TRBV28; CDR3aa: CASSFNPGQGTDTQYF
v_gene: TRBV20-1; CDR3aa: CSARDSRTSGNTGELFF
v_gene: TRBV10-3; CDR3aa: CAISDNSRRQETQYF
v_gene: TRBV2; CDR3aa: CASSSHEHSNQPQHF
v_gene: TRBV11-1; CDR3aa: CASSPRGVDRYAYNEQFF
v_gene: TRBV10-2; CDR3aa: CASSASGPPLPGTEAFF
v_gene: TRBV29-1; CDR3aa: CSVAGEPGHLLYEQYF
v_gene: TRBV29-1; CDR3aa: CSVLGQGRVGTQYF
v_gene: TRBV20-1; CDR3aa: CSARLGMDTQYF
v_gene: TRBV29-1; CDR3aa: CSVAAGWDTQYF
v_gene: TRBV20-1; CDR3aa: CSAGGSGTGELFF
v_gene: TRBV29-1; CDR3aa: CSVVLEYGYTF
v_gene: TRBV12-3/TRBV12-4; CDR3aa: CASSRTGGTDTQYF
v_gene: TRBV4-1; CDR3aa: CASSHGRGTYEQYF
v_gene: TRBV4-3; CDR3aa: CASSQDVIGSTNEKLFF
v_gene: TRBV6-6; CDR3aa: CASSYDKWGGYF
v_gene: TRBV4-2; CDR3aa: CASSQDWRNEQFF
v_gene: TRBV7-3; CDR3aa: CASSLGTVSDTQYF
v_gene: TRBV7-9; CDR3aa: CASTAGPGHTEAFF
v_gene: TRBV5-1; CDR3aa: CASSLVIAGGQETQYF
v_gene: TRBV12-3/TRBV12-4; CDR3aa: CASSGLAGRQETQYF
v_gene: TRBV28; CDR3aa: CASNSPWTGESYEQYF
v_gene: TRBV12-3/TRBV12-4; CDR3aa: CASRGVEETQYF
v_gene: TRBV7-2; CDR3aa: CASSPRQGSRKLFF